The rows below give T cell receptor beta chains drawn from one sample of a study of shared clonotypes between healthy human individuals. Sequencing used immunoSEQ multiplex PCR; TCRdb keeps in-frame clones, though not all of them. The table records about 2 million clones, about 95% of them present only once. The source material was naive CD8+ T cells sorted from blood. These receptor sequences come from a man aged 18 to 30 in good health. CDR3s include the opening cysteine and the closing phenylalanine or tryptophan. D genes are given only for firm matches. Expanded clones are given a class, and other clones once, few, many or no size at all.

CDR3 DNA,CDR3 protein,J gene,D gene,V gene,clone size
TGTGCCAGCAGCTTGGACGGACAGGGAACAAACTACGAGCAGTACTTC,CASSLDGQGTNYEQYF,TRBJ2-7,TRBD1,TRBV5-4,-
TGTGCCAGCAGTGAATGGGGGGACGAGCAGTACTTC,CASSEWGDEQYF,TRBJ2-7,-,TRBV25-1,-
TGTGCCTGGAGTGTAATTGCGAACGTCGCTAACTATGGCTACACCTTC,CAWSVIANVANYGYTF,TRBJ1-2,-,TRBV30,-
TGCAGCGTTGCCGGGGGGATTAAAATCGATGAGCAGTTCTTC,CSVAGGIKIDEQFF,TRBJ2-1,TRBD2,TRBV29-1,-
TGTGCCAGCAGCGTAGAGGGCAGGTTCATGGATACGCAGTATTTT,CASSVEGRFMDTQYF,TRBJ2-3,-,TRBV9,-
TGCGCCAGCAGTGTGGACAGGGACTATGGCTACACCTTC,CASSVDRDYGYTF,TRBJ1-2,TRBD1,TRBV10-1,-
TGTGCCAGCAGCTTGGGAGTAGCGGGGCCCACCGGGGAGCTGTTTTTT,CASSLGVAGPTGELFF,TRBJ2-2,TRBD2,TRBV5-6,-
TGTGCCAGCAGCTTAGATCGAGACGAGCAGTTCTTC,CASSLDRDEQFF,TRBJ2-1,-,TRBV11-2,-
TGTGCCAGCAGCTTAGGAGTGATACCAATGGGGTCCTACGAGCAGTACTTC,CASSLGVIPMGSYEQYF,TRBJ2-7,-,TRBV11-2,-
TGTGCCAGCAGGCGAAGGGGGCTGGACACTGAAGCTTTCTTT,CASRRRGLDTEAFF,TRBJ1-1,TRBD1,TRBV27,-
TGTGCCATCAGGGTGGGGGGAACCGGGGAGCTGTTTTTT,CAIRVGGTGELFF,TRBJ2-2,-,TRBV10-3,-
TGCGCCAGCGGGGACAGGGATCCCTACGAGCAGTACTTC,CASGDRDPYEQYF,TRBJ2-7,TRBD1,TRBV10-2,-
TGTGCCAGCAGCAAGAGCTCGGGACAGGGTTACGAGCAGTACTTC,CASSKSSGQGYEQYF,TRBJ2-7,TRBD1,TRBV9,-
TGTGCCAGCACGGGACCGCACTATGGCTACACCTTC,CASTGPHYGYTF,TRBJ1-2,-,TRBV9,-
TGCGCCAGCAGCCAACGGGAGACTCGGACAGATACGCAGTATTTT,CASSQRETRTDTQYF,TRBJ2-3,-,TRBV4-3,-
TGTGCCATCAGTGAGTCTAGGGTGGGTGAGACCCAGTACTTC,CAISESRVGETQYF,TRBJ2-5,-,TRBV10-3,-
TGTGCCAGCAGTGAAGAACTAGCGGGGGGACAAGAGACCCAGTACTTC,CASSEELAGGQETQYF,TRBJ2-5,TRBD2,TRBV2,once
TGTGCCAGCAGCGTAAAAGACGACCCAGGCTACGAGCAGTACTTC,CASSVKDDPGYEQYF,TRBJ2-7,-,TRBV9,-
TGTGCCAGCAGTTACTACGGCTCCCAAGAGACCCAGTACTTC,CASSYYGSQETQYF,TRBJ2-5,-,TRBV6-5,once
TGTGCCAGCAGTTACCTGGGACAGGGTCACACCGGGGAGCTGTTTTTT,CASSYLGQGHTGELFF,TRBJ2-2,TRBD1,TRBV6-5,-
TGCAGTGCTGTGGGGGGCGATGTTCAGTACTTC,CSAVGGDVQYF,TRBJ2-4,-,TRBV20-1,-
TGTGCCAGCAGCATCGGACTAGCGGCAGGCAATGAGCAGTTCTTC,CASSIGLAAGNEQFF,TRBJ2-1,TRBD2,TRBV9,-
TGTGCCAGCAGCAACCGTAGAAACGAGCAGTACTTC,CASSNRRNEQYF,TRBJ2-7,-,TRBV7-9,-
TGTGCCAGCAACCTTGAAGACAGCGGGATAGAGCCCCAGCATTTT,CASNLEDSGIEPQHF,TRBJ1-5,-,TRBV21-1,once
TGTGCCAGCAGCTTGGTCGAGGGTCCTGTCCAGTACTTC,CASSLVEGPVQYF,TRBJ2-5,-,TRBV5-5,-
TGTGCCAGCAGCGTCTACGGGGACAGTCCCAATGAGCAGTTCTTC,CASSVYGDSPNEQFF,TRBJ2-1,TRBD1,TRBV9,-
TGTGCCAGCAGCCGTCCCCCTGGGACAGGGGACTACGAGCAGTACTTC,CASSRPPGTGDYEQYF,TRBJ2-7,TRBD1,TRBV7-9,-
TGCGCCAGCAGGCAAGAACCGGGGCTGACCCTTTACGAGCAGTACTTC,CASRQEPGLTLYEQYF,TRBJ2-7,-,TRBV4-1,once
TGCGCCAGCAGCCAAGAATCTGGGGCTTTCGAGACCCAGTACTTC,CASSQESGAFETQYF,TRBJ2-5,-,TRBV4-3,-
TGCGCCAGCAGCTTCACTAGCTACGATAGCACAGATACGCAGTATTTT,CASSFTSYDSTDTQYF,TRBJ2-3,-,TRBV5-1,-
TGCGCCAGCAGCCAAGAAGGACTAGCGGGAGGCCCCTCCTACGAGCAGTACTTC,CASSQEGLAGGPSYEQYF,TRBJ2-7,TRBD2,TRBV4-3,-
TGTGCCTGGAGTGGCGTATTAAGGGGGGAAACTAATGAAAAACTGTTTTTT,CAWSGVLRGETNEKLFF,TRBJ1-4,-,TRBV30,-
TGTGCCAGCAGTTATGGGTCCGGTGGTAGGGAGTATGGCTACACCTTC,CASSYGSGGREYGYTF,TRBJ1-2,-,TRBV6-5,-
TGTGCCAGCAGTTTAGGGACAGGGGCGTACGAGCAGTACTTC,CASSLGTGAYEQYF,TRBJ2-7,TRBD1,TRBV27,once
TGTGCCATCAACCGGAAAGGGTCCTACAATGAGCAGTTCTTC,CAINRKGSYNEQFF,TRBJ2-1,-,TRBV10-3,-
TGTGCCAGCAGCCCGACGGTCCGGGACTCCTACACAGATACGCAGTATTTT,CASSPTVRDSYTDTQYF,TRBJ2-3,-,TRBV7-9,-
TGCAGCGTTCTTTCCAGCACAGATACGCAGTATTTT,CSVLSSTDTQYF,TRBJ2-3,-,TRBV29-1,-
TGCGCCAGCAGCCCACGAGGACTGCACGAACCTAACTATGGCTACACCTTC,CASSPRGLHEPNYGYTF,TRBJ1-2,-,TRBV5-1,few
TGTGCCAGCAGCCGAGAAGCCGATAAACAGGAGACTGGCTACACCTTC,CASSREADKQETGYTF,TRBJ1-2,-,TRBV14,-
TGTGCCTGGAGTGTAGGAGCAGGTAATCAGCCCCAGCATTTT,CAWSVGAGNQPQHF,TRBJ1-5,-,TRBV30,-
TGTGCCAGCGCTCCCCCGGGGCAGGGATCCTACGAGCAGTACTTC,CASAPPGQGSYEQYF,TRBJ2-7,-,TRBV6-6,-
TGCGCCAGCAGCTCGGGACTAGCGGGAGCCGTATACAATGAGCAGTTCTTC,CASSSGLAGAVYNEQFF,TRBJ2-1,TRBD2,TRBV5-1,-
TGTGCCAGCAGCGTAGTCGTTCAGGGATCCTACAATGAGCAGTTCTTC,CASSVVVQGSYNEQFF,TRBJ2-1,-,TRBV9,-
TGTGCCAGCAGCTTAGGGGACATCGATGGCTACACCTTC,CASSLGDIDGYTF,TRBJ1-2,-,TRBV7-9,-
TGTGCCAGCAGTTTAACGGAGCTCTACGAGCAGTACTTC,CASSLTELYEQYF,TRBJ2-7,-,TRBV27,once
TGTGCCAGCAGTTTAGGGTACACCGGGTACGAGCAGTACTTC,CASSLGYTGYEQYF,TRBJ2-7,-,TRBV27,-
TGTGCCAGCAGCTGGACTAGCGGGAGTCCCGAGCAGTACTTC,CASSWTSGSPEQYF,TRBJ2-7,TRBD2,TRBV27,-